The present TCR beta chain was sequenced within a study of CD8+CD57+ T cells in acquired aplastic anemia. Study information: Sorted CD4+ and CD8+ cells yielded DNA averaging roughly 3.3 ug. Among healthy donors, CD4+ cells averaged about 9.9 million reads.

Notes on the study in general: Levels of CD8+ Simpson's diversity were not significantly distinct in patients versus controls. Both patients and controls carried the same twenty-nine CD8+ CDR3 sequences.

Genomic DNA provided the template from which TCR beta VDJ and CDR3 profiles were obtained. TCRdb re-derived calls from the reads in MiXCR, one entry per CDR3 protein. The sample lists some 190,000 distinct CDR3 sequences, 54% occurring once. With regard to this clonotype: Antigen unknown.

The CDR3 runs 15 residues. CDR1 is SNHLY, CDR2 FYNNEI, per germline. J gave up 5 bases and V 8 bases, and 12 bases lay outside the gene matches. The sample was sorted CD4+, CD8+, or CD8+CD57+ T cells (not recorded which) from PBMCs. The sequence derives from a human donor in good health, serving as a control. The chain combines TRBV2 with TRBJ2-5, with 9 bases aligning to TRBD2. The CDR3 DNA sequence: TGTGCCAGCCAAACTAGCGGCCTAGCGGGGGAGACCCAGTACTTC. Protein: CASQTSGLAGETQYF.